The 10 T cell receptor beta chains reported below all come from one sample, sequenced in a study of cytomegalovirus exposure and HLA in healthy donors. Vbeta (60) and Jbeta (13) primers were used in the PCR. Sequencing used immunoSEQ multiplex PCR; TCRdb keeps in-frame clones, though not all of them. The table includes 18,000 or so clones, approximately 70% detected once. Material: PBMCs. These TCRs come from a man younger than 35 in good health and CMV-seronegative.

V usage is TRBV30 and J usage is TRBJ2-7, with D hard to call. The CDR3 sequence is 13 residues long. V lost 2 bases to trimming and J lost 2 bases, with 10 bases between them. Germline V CDR1 and CDR2: GTSNPN, SVGIG (reference sequence). The CDR3 sequence is CAWSLPGTYEQYF. The CDR3 region has the DNA TGTGCCTGGAGTCTCCCAGGCACCTACGAGCAGTACTTC. Full variable domain (rest looked up from reference TRBV30 and TRBJ2-7): SQTIHQWPATLVQPVGSPLSLECTVEGTSNPNLYWYRQAAGRGLQLLFYSVGIGQISSEVPQNLSASRPQDRQFILSSKKLLLSDSGFYLCAWSLPGTYEQYFGPGTRLTVT.

The gene calls are TRBV15 and TRBJ1-4; no clear D gene. Between the trimmed V and J ends, which lost 4 bases and 8 bases, there was a span of 14 bases. CDR3 length: 14 residues. Germline V CDR1 and CDR2: LNHNV, YYDKDF (reference sequence). CDR3 protein: CATSMRSNGEKLFF. CDR3 nucleotide sequence: TGTGCCACCAGCATGAGGAGTAATGGGGAAAAACTGTTTTTT.

This clone has only one observation. The gene calls are TRBV14 and TRBJ2-3; D remains ambiguous. The CDR3 sequence is 15 residues long. The V end lost 7 bases, the J end lost 2 bases, and 16 bases lay between the germline ends. Germline V CDR1 and CDR2: SGHDN, FVKESK. The CDR3 spells CASNYSTLTTDTQYF. CDR3 bases: TGTGCCAGCAACTACTCTACGCTTACCACAGATACGCAGTATTTT. The variable domain in full, with the rest retrieved from reference TRBV14 and TRBJ2-3, is EAGVTQFPSHSVIEKGQTVTLRCDPISGHDNLYWYRRVMGKEIKFLLHFVKESKQDESGMPNNRFLAERTGGTYSTLKVQPAELEDSGVYFCASNYSTLTTDTQYFGPGTRLTVL.

The J gene is TRBJ2-7, the V gene TRBV29-1; 10 bases match TRBD2. CDR3 length: 13 amino acids. With V trimmed by 7 bases and J by 1 base, 4 bases remained unmatched. CDR1 is SQVTM and CDR2 is ANQGSEA in the germline V gene. The CDR3 protein is CSAVAGGSYEQYF. In nucleotides, the CDR3 is TGCAGCGCAGTAGCGGGGGGTTCCTACGAGCAGTACTTC.

The chain carries TRBV27 and TRBJ1-1; D is unclear. Trimming cost V 6 bases and J 7 bases, with 15 bases left between them. This CDR3 is 13 amino acids long. The V gene's germline CDR1 is MNHEY and CDR2 SMNVEV (reference sequence). The CDR3 DNA follows: TGTGCCAGCAGGGGCCATTTCGGTGGTGAAGCTTTCTTT. Amino acid sequence: CASRGHFGGEAFF.

The V and J genes are TRBV30 and TRBJ1-1; D may be TRBD1 (5 bases). V was pared by 1 base and J by 0 bases, with 15 bases between. The CDR3 consists of 16 residues. Germline V gene lookup returns CDR1 GTSNPN and CDR2 SVGIG (reference sequence). CDR3 amino acids: CAWSEGTLLMNTEAFF. CDR3 nucleotide sequence: TGTGCCTGGAGTGAAGGGACTCTTCTCATGAACACTGAAGCTTTCTTT.

V gene TRBV29-1 combines with J gene TRBJ2-1; 8 nucleotides match TRBD2. Germline lookup yields CDR1 SQVTM and CDR2 ANQGSEA. The CDR3 totals 18 residues. The trim removed 4 bases at V and 4 bases at J, leaving 18 bases unmatched. The CDR3 loop is CSVGLPIQRERLYNEQFF. Written as DNA, the CDR3 is TGCAGCGTTGGTCTACCTATCCAGCGGGAGAGGCTTTACAATGAGCAGTTCTTC.

J is TRBJ2-2 and V is TRBV30, with D perhaps matching TRBD1 (5 bases). V was clipped by 3 bases and J by 2 bases, with 10 bases between them. There are 14 residues in the CDR3. Germline V CDR1 and CDR2: GTSNPN, SVGIG (reference sequence). The CDR3 spells CAWRGLPNTGELFF. The DNA for the CDR3 is TGTGCCTGGAGGGGGCTACCCAACACCGGGGAGCTGTTTTTT.

About this clone: Since the CDR3 does not end with the conserved phenylalanine or tryptophan, this likely comes from a read error. The chain combines TRBV5-1 with TRBJ1-2; TRBD1 aligns across 8 bases. Germline V CDR1 and CDR2: SGHRS, YFSETQ. V shed 2 bases and J 1 base; nucleotides not matched to a gene: 7. The CDR3 has 16 amino acids. The CDR3 DNA reads TGCGCCAGCAGCTTAGAGGGGACAGGATATAACTATGGCTACACCCTC. Amino acids: CASSLEGTGYNYGYTL.

The chain employs TRBV5-1 and TRBJ1-2, with 8 bases identical to TRBD1. This CDR3 has 16 residues. The V segment lost 0 bases and the J segment 2 bases; nucleotides outside the gene matches: 6. Germline V gives CDR1 SGHRS, CDR2 YFSETQ. The CDR3 DNA reads TGCGCCAGCAGCTTGGGAGACAGGGGACACAACTATGGCTACACCTTC. This gives the protein CASSLGDRGHNYGYTF.